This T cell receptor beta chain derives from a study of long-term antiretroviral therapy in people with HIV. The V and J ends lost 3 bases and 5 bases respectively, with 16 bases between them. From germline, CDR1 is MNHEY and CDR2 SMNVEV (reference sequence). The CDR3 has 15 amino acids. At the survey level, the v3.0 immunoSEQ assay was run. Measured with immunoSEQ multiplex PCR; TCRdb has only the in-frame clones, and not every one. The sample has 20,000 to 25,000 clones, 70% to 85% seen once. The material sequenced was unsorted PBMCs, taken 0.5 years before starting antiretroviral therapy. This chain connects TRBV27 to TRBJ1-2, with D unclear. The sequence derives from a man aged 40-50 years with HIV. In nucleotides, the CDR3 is TGTGCCAGCAGTTTGTCCCCCCACGTCGGGTATGGCTACACCTTC. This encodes CASSLSPHVGYGYTF.